This TCR beta chain derives from a study of blood T cells in healthy people across ages. Primed by a sample-barcoded 5' primer and a J-beta primer mix, a second PCR proceeded for about 6 to 12 cycles. TCRdb passed the 5' RACE reads through MiXCR, listing each CDR3 protein once. The sample consists of 1.5 million to 1.8 million distinct CDR3 sequences, approximately 39% of them appearing once. This clonotype was detected a few times. Its specificity is unknown. Germline V lookup: CDR1 SGHTA, CDR2 FQGNSA. Trimming took off 1 base at V and 1 base at J, with 10 bases between the two ends. This CDR3 spans 15 amino acids. The study, taken as a whole, reports: Strongly correlated with naive T cell percentage was TCR beta diversity. As age increased, TCR beta diversity per million T cells fell in a roughly linear fashion. Higher diversity, along with more naive CD4+ cells, distinguished long-lived donors from aged donors. Diversity was estimated from one million T cells, and these estimates were considered underestimates.

The J gene is TRBJ1-1, the V gene TRBV7-2; no clear D gene. The sequence came from a woman between 18 and 30 years old in good health. Material for sequencing was blood. The CDR3 sequence is CASSLGPSKNTEAFF. CDR3 in DNA: TGTGCCAGCAGCTTAGGTCCCTCCAAGAACACTGAAGCTTTCTTT.